One and the same sample provided the 21 T cell receptor beta chains below, sequenced in a study of cytomegalovirus exposure and HLA in healthy donors. The PCR used 60 Vbeta and 13 Jbeta primers. TCRdb's table, derived via immunoSEQ multiplex PCR, lists solely in-frame clones and lacks some. Counted here are some 110,000 clones, 55% to 75% occurring once; the ten biggest clones make up around 9%. Sequencing used PBMCs. The receptors shown here come from a man aged 25 to 40 in good health and CMV-seropositive.

The rearrangement uses TRBV7-9 and TRBJ2-7; D might be TRBD1 (6 bases). The CDR3 totals 14 residues. The germline gives CDR1 SEHNR, CDR2 FQNEAQ (reference sequence). The CDR3 loop is CSSSLVQGTYEQYV. Here the CDR3 DNA reads TGTTCCAGCAGCTTAGTACAGGGCACCTACGAGCAGTACGTC.

This sequence joins TRBV30 and TRBJ1-5; TRBD1 might be the D (5 bases). CDR3 length equals 14 residues. V was clipped by 3 bases and J by 4 bases, with 13 bases between them. Looked up from germline, CDR1 is GTSNPN and CDR2 is SVGIG (reference sequence). The CDR3 coding sequence is TGTGCCTGGAGGCCGGACAACCCAAATCAGCCCCAGCATTTT. It is translated as CAWRPDNPNQPQHF.

The sample holds a few counts of this clone. The chain joins TRBV6-5 to TRBJ2-7; D not resolved. The CDR3 consists of 14 residues. V dropped 0 bases and J dropped 4 bases, with 10 bases sitting between them. Germline loops: CDR1 MNHEY, CDR2 SVGAGI. The CDR3, as DNA: TGTGCCAGCAGTTACTCGAGTCGGTTTTACGAGCAGTACTTC. Its translation: CASSYSSRFYEQYF.

This chain connects TRBV18 to TRBJ1-1; D possibly corresponds to TRBD1 (5 bases). The ends were cut back, 3 bases at V and 7 bases at J, with 12 bases in the middle. The CDR3 consists of 13 residues. CDR1 is KGHSH, CDR2 LQKENI, per germline. The CDR3 bases are TGTGCCAGCTCACCTGTCAGGGAGGGTGAAGCTTTCTTT. The encoded protein is CASSPVREGEAFF.

This rearrangement joins TRBV6-1 to TRBJ2-3; D possibly corresponds to TRBD2 (5 bases). The CDR3 runs 13 residues. V gave up 6 bases and J gave up 3 bases, with 10 bases separating them. The germline CDR1 and CDR2 sequences are MNHNS and SASEGT. The CDR3: CASRADSTDTQYF. The CDR3 nucleotides read TGTGCCAGCAGGGCGGACTCGACAGATACGCAGTATTTT.

This clone was seen a single time. This chain connects TRBV28 to TRBJ2-3; TRBD2 matches at 9 bases. CDR3 length: 16 amino acids. V dropped 6 bases and J dropped 3; count of bases not matched to a gene: 10. CDR1 is MDHEN and CDR2 is SYDVKM in the germline V gene. The CDR3 bases are TGTGCCAGCAGGAAGGGAGCTAGCGGGATTACAGATACGCAGTATTTT. Translating gives CASRKGASGITDTQYF.

This clone has just a few counts. The chain links TRBV12-1 to TRBJ2-3; TRBD1 is the table's D call, not checked against the DNA. TRBV12-1 constitutes a pseudogene. The CDR3 spans 17 residues. The CDR3 sequence is CASSSLGAPSWADTQYF. In DNA, the CDR3 is TGTGCCAGCAGCTCCTTAGGGGCGCCCAGCTGGGCGGATACGCAGTATTTT.

This clone was seen once. The rearrangement joins TRBV6-4 to TRBJ1-1; D is unresolved. The CDR3 totals 15 residues. V was shortened by 5 bases and J by 7 bases, with 20 bases between the two germline ends. Per germline, CDR1 MRHNA and CDR2 SNTAGT. For the CDR3, the DNA is TGTGCCAGCAGTTCTGAGGGCAGGATGGGATATGAAGCTTTCTTT. Protein product: CASSSEGRMGYEAFF.

Notes on this clone: One end of the junction fails to match germline, which may point to a read error. V usage is TRBV18 and J usage is TRBJ2-7; 10 bases fit TRBD2. Germline V gene sequence: CDR1 KGHSH, CDR2 LQKENI. This CDR3 has 13 residues. The CDR3: CASSPRPELAGDF. DNA for the CDR3: TGTGCCAGCTCACCACGGCCCGAGCTAGCGGGGGACTTC.

This rearrangement joins TRBV11-2 to TRBJ1-2, with D unclear. Per the germline V gene, CDR1 is SGHAT and CDR2 is FQNNGV. The CDR3 extends over 13 amino acids. Trimming cost V 5 bases and J 2 bases, with 9 bases left between them. The CDR3 DNA is TGTGCCAGCAGCCCCGGGGTAAACTATGGCTACACCTTC. This sequence encodes CASSPGVNYGYTF.

The CDR3 region has the DNA TGTGCCAGCAGGACTAGCGGGAGGGAGACCCAGTACTTC. Protein: CASRTSGRETQYF. V and J are TRBV5-4 and TRBJ2-5; TRBD2 matches 13 bases. This CDR3 contains 13 residues. Losses at the gene ends were 5 bases for V and 5 bases for J; bases not matched to a gene: 0. CDR1 is SGHNT and CDR2 is YYREEE in the germline V gene (reference sequence).

The rearrangement joins TRBV7-9 to TRBJ2-5; D is perhaps TRBD1 (6 bases). The DNA end favors TRBJ2-7, so the J call may be wrong. Germline V gene data show CDR1 as SEHNR and CDR2 as FQNEAQ (reference sequence). This CDR3 contains 13 residues. CDR3 sequence: CASTSWGLYEQYF. The CDR3 region has the DNA TGTGCCAGCACCTCGTGGGGGCTATACGAGCAGTACTTC.

In its sample, this clone was seen once. The genes are TRBV11-3 and TRBJ2-2; 7 bases are shared with TRBD2. Germline V lookup: CDR1 SGHNT, CDR2 YENEEA. After removal of 8 bases from V and 7 bases from J, the junction contained 4 bases not matched to a gene. This CDR3 is built from 12 residues. The CDR3 protein is CASYGGIGELFF. CDR3 in DNA: TGTGCCAGCTACGGGGGGATCGGGGAGCTGTTTTTT.

This rearrangement joins TRBV11-2 to TRBJ1-2; 7 bases align to TRBD1. V lost 2 bases to trimming and J lost 4 bases; unmatched junction nucleotides: 7. In germline, CDR1 is SGHAT, CDR2 FQNNGV. This CDR3 region has 15 residues. Here the CDR3 DNA reads TGTGCCAGCAGCTTAAAGGACAGGAGGGCCTATGGCTACACCTTC. Its translation is CASSLKDRRAYGYTF.

The chain links TRBV27 to TRBJ1-2; 10 bases align to TRBD1. This CDR3 comprises 14 residues. Germline V CDR1 and CDR2: MNHEY, SMNVEV (reference sequence). With 3 bases clipped from V and 4 bases from J, the junction kept 2 bases outside the gene matches. The CDR3 coding sequence is TGTGCCAGCAGTTTCGGACAGGGGGGCTATGGCTACACCTTC. Protein product: CASSFGQGGYGYTF.

The chain has TRBV9 and TRBJ1-6; TRBD1 agrees at 9 bases. J was trimmed by 10 bases and V by 4 bases; bases with no gene match: 9. From germline, CDR1 is SGDLS and CDR2 YYNGEE. The CDR3 runs to 15 residues. The CDR3 here is CASSLRDRASSPLHF. In nucleotides, the CDR3 is TGTGCCAGCAGCCTGAGGGACAGGGCATCGTCACCCCTCCACTTT.

The chain uses TRBV11-2 and TRBJ2-5; 7 nucleotides agree with TRBD1. This CDR3 contains 14 residues. CDR1 is SGHAT, CDR2 FQNNGV, per germline. V lost 5 bases, J lost 5 bases, and 8 bases stayed unmatched. CDR3: CASSHRGVGETQYF. Written as DNA, the CDR3 is TGTGCCAGCAGCCACAGGGGAGTCGGGGAGACCCAGTACTTC.

As for this clone: Other DNA sequences in this sample translate to the same CDR3. This chain joins TRBV6-6 and TRBJ2-1, with 11 bases aligning to TRBD1. Germline assignment: CDR1 MNHNY and CDR2 SVGAGI (reference sequence). There are 15 residues in the CDR3. V gave up 5 bases and J gave up 6 bases; unmatched junction bases: 6. DNA of the CDR3: TGTGCCAGCAGTCGGGACAGGGGGGGCTTCAATGAGCAGTTCTTC. Protein: CASSRDRGGFNEQFF.

This chain joins TRBV20-1 and TRBJ1-2, with 7 positions matching TRBD1. This CDR3 is built from 11 residues. With 7 bases clipped from V and 7 bases from J, the junction kept 6 bases outside the gene matches. Germline CDR1 DFQATT, CDR2 SNEGSKA (reference sequence). CDR3 sequence reads: CSGNRGGGYTF. For the CDR3, the DNA is TGCAGTGGGAACAGGGGAGGTGGCTACACCTTC.

The V call is TRBV7-9, the J call TRBJ2-5, with 8 bases that match TRBD2. Looked up from germline, CDR1 is SEHNR and CDR2 is FQNEAQ (reference sequence). The CDR3 sequence is 17 residues long. Trimming at V came to 1 base and at J to 1 base, leaving 8 bases not matched to a gene. CDR3 nucleotides: TGTGCCAGCAGCTTAGGTGTCTTCGGGGGGGGCCAAGAGACCCAGTACTTC. Amino acid sequence: CASSLGVFGGGQETQYF.

The chain carries TRBV7-2 and TRBJ2-7; D is unresolved. This CDR3 has 14 amino acids. Germline CDR1 reads SGHTA; CDR2 reads FQGNSA. Trimming took 5 bases from V and 7 from J, leaving 18 bases between them. CDR3 DNA sequence: TGTGCCAGCAGCCTTAGCTTCCGTCCGGGTGAGCAGTACTTC. Translating gives CASSLSFRPGEQYF.